This T cell receptor (beta chain) comes out of a study of T cell changes during pregnancy in multiple sclerosis. Assay used: immunoSEQ multiplex PCR; TCRdb lists only in-frame clones, some missing. The data hold approximately 68,000 clones, with roughly 89% observed a single time. The CDR3 consists of 17 residues. Trimming shortened V by 4 bases and J by 3 bases, and 20 bases separated the two germline ends. The germline CDR1 and CDR2 sequences are SEHNR and FQNEAQ (reference sequence). This rearrangement joins TRBV7-9 to TRBJ2-3; D might be TRBD2 (6 bases). The sample here was peripheral blood, taken in the third trimester of pregnancy. The TCR was taken from a female donor in good health, enrolled as a control in a pregnancy study. The CDR3 reads CASSSQISSVSTDTQYF. CDR3 nucleotides: TGTGCCAGCAGCTCCCAGATCTCTAGCGTCTCAACAGATACGCAGTATTTT.